What follows are 20 T cell receptor beta chains derived from one specimen sequenced in a study of blood T cell repertoires in COVID-19. Some clones are missing from TCRdb's copy, which holds only in-frame ones; the method was immunoSEQ multiplex PCR. The data show over 85,000 clones, around 75% seen once. Sequencing used peripheral blood. These receptor sequences come from a man between 65 and 85 years old with acute or convalescent COVID-19.

The chain is built from TRBV5-4 and TRBJ1-4; 10 positions agree with TRBD1. The germline V gene has CDR1 SGHNT and CDR2 YYREEE (reference sequence). This CDR3 has 16 residues. Trimming took 0 bases from V and 2 from J; bases not matched to a gene: 1. The CDR3 nucleotides are TGTGCCAGCAGCTTGGGACAGGGGGCTACTAATGAAAAACTGTTTTTT. This sequence encodes CASSLGQGATNEKLFF.

This rearrangement joins TRBV3-1 (or the pseudogene TRBV3-2) to TRBJ2-2, with TRBD2 matching 10 bases. V lost 0 bases and J lost 6; bases outside the gene matches: 7. The CDR3 contains 17 residues. Germline V CDR1 and CDR2: LGHDT, YNNKEL (reference sequence). CDR3 protein: CASSQDGAGGPSGELFF. The CDR3 DNA sequence: TGTGCCAGCAGCCAAGACGGAGCGGGAGGGCCTTCCGGGGAGCTGTTTTTT.

This chain joins TRBV6-5 and TRBJ1-1; D might be TRBD1 (5 bases). Looked up from germline, CDR1 is MNHEY and CDR2 is SVGAGI. The CDR3 totals 13 residues. The V gene lost 7 bases and the J gene lost 5 bases, with 14 bases spanning the gap. The CDR3, as DNA: TGTGCCAGCACCACAGGTGGGGCAACTGAAGCTTTCTTT. As protein: CASTTGGATEAFF.

V and J are TRBV19 and TRBJ1-2, with D hard to call. The CDR3 has 14 residues. Germline V gene data show CDR1 as LNHDA and CDR2 as SQIVND (reference sequence). V was clipped by 8 bases and J by 3 bases, with 16 bases between them. CDR3: CASSRVLSDYGYTF. As DNA, the CDR3 is TGTGCCAGTTCCCGAGTGTTATCGGACTATGGCTACACCTTC.

This clone was seen a single time. The chain recombines TRBV9 with TRBJ2-3; D is possibly TRBD2 (6 bases). This CDR3 is built from 15 residues. The germline gives CDR1 SGDLS, CDR2 YYNGEE. V shed 6 bases and J shed 3 bases, with 17 bases lying between them. The CDR3, as DNA: TGTGCCAGCACCCAGACGGGCGGGAAGACAGATACGCAGTATTTT. This gives the protein CASTQTGGKTDTQYF.

The chain recombines TRBV5-1 with TRBJ2-1; TRBD2 aligns across 11 bases. The junction had 3 bases not matched to a gene; V was cut back by 2 bases and J by 5 bases. Germline CDR1 is SGHRS and CDR2 is YFSETQ. The CDR3 length is 15 residues. The CDR3 bases are TGCGCCAGCAGCTTCGGGACTAGCGGAAACAATGAGCAGTTCTTC. Protein: CASSFGTSGNNEQFF.

This clone showed up just once. The genes are TRBV6-4 and TRBJ1-2; maybe TRBD1 (6 bases). The CDR3 contains 13 residues. Trimming pared 10 bases from V and 4 bases from J, leaving 16 bases between. Germline V CDR1 and CDR2: MRHNA, SNTAGT. The CDR3 DNA reads TGTGCCACTCAGAGGACAGCTTCCTATGGCTACACCTTC. Protein sequence: CATQRTASYGYTF.

The chain joins TRBV7-3 to TRBJ2-2, with 9 bases that match TRBD2. The germline gives CDR1 SGHTA, CDR2 FQGTGA. Unmatched junction bases numbered 7, after V lost 5 bases and J lost 3 bases. CDR3 length: 16 residues. Written as DNA, the CDR3 is TGTGCCAGCAGCAAACTTAGCGGGGGCCACACCGGGGAGCTGTTTTTT. Its protein product is CASSKLSGGHTGELFF.

A single count supports this clone. CDR3: CASSLYRLRHQPQHF. The CDR3 nucleotides read TGTGCCAGCAGTTTGTACAGGTTGCGGCATCAGCCCCAGCATTTT. This sequence joins TRBV28 and TRBJ1-5, with TRBD1 as a possible D gene (5 bases). The CDR3 covers 15 residues. Germline V CDR1 and CDR2: MDHEN, SYDVKM. Deletions cut 3 bases from V and 5 bases from J, with 14 bases between.

The V call is TRBV7-9, the J call TRBJ2-5; D perhaps matches TRBD2 (6 bases). V lost 7 bases and J 5 bases, leaving 17 bases between the germline ends. The CDR3 has 14 amino acids. From germline, CDR1 is SEHNR and CDR2 FQNEAQ (reference sequence). CDR3 protein: CASTDRDGGETQYF. The CDR3, as DNA: TGTGCCAGCACAGATAGGGACGGAGGGGAGACCCAGTACTTC.

This chain links TRBV5-3 with TRBJ1-2; weak D call: TRBD1 (6 bases). TRBV5-3 is known as an ORF, though its function is uncertain. The CDR3 runs 16 residues. CDR3 loop: CFSDLGASRVNYGYTF. The DNA of the CDR3 is TGTTTTTCTGACTTGGGGGCATCCCGAGTTAACTATGGCTACACCTTC.

This clone has more than one count but fewer than ten. This chain connects TRBV6-5 to TRBJ1-1, with a possible D match to TRBD1 (5 bases). With 2 bases removed from V and 4 bases from J, the gap between germline ends came to 17 bases. This CDR3 has 16 amino acids. The germline V gene encodes CDR1 MNHEY and CDR2 SVGAGI. As DNA, the CDR3 is TGTGCCAGCAGTTACCTTTCCGGGGGATGGGGCACTGAAGCTTTCTTT. It codes for CASSYLSGGWGTEAFF.

This chain links TRBV7-8 with TRBJ2-7, with 9 bases lining up with TRBD1. There are 13 residues in the CDR3. V dropped 3 bases and J dropped 6; count of bases not matched to a gene: 3. Germline V gene sequence: CDR1 SGHVS, CDR2 FQNEAQ. The CDR3 here is CASSLDRGREQYF. CDR3 bases: TGTGCCAGCAGCTTGGACAGGGGCCGCGAGCAGTACTTC.

This sequence joins TRBV6-5 and TRBJ1-3; 10 bases are a match to TRBD1. This CDR3 spans 15 amino acids. Germline-derived CDR1 and CDR2 are MNHEY and SVGAGI. The junction had 6 bases not matched to a gene; V was cut back by 4 bases and J by 6 bases. CDR3 protein: CASSSRTGGTNTIYF. CDR3 DNA: TGTGCCAGCAGTTCTCGGACAGGGGGAACAAACACCATATATTTT.

V gene TRBV28 combines with J gene TRBJ2-1; 16 bases are a match to TRBD2. CDR1 and CDR2 (germline): MDHEN, SYDVKM. The CDR3 has 18 amino acids. V gave up 4 bases and J gave up 6 bases; unmatched junction bases: 9. The CDR3 sequence is CASSSPLGTSGRGNEQFF. Here the CDR3 DNA reads TGTGCCAGCAGTTCCCCCCTCGGGACTAGCGGGAGGGGCAATGAGCAGTTCTTC.

The genes are TRBV10-3 and TRBJ2-7, with 7 bases fitting TRBD2. Unmatched junction bases numbered 6, after V lost 7 bases and J lost 3 bases. The CDR3 extends over 13 amino acids. The germline gives CDR1 ENHRY, CDR2 SYGVKD. CDR3 coding DNA: TGTGCCATCATGGGGGGGGTGAACTACGAGCAGTACTTC. This codes for CAIMGGVNYEQYF.

The chain links TRBV5-4 to TRBJ2-7; 8 bases are a match to TRBD1. The CDR3 loop spans 15 amino acids. Germline CDR1 reads SGHNT; CDR2 reads YYREEE (reference sequence). J lost 4 bases, V lost 0 bases, and 6 bases had no gene match. The CDR3 DNA reads TGTGCCAGCAGCTTGGGCCGGACAGGGTTATACGAGCAGTACTTC. Its translation is CASSLGRTGLYEQYF.

The CDR3 here is CASSQVAGGAGDTQYF. The DNA of the CDR3 is TGTGCCAGCAGCCAAGTAGCGGGAGGGGCCGGGGATACGCAGTATTTT. The V and J genes are TRBV3-1 (or the pseudogene TRBV3-2) and TRBJ2-3; 11 bases are shared with TRBD2. Trimming cost V 1 base and J 6 bases; bases outside gene matches: 6. Looked up from germline, CDR1 is LGHDT and CDR2 is YNNKEL (reference sequence). CDR3 length equals 16 residues.

V gene TRBV6-5 combines with J gene TRBJ1-2; D is possibly TRBD1 (5 bases). With 0 bases removed from V and 8 bases from J, the gap between germline ends came to 19 bases. The CDR3 extends over 16 amino acids. Germline CDR1 is MNHEY and CDR2 is SVGAGI. CDR3 bases: TGTGCCAGCAGTTACTCGAGGATTAAGGGGCTTGAAGGCTACACCTTC. Translation gives CASSYSRIKGLEGYTF.

This clone was detected only a few times. The J gene is TRBJ2-1, the V gene TRBV29-1; maybe TRBD2 (5 bases). The CDR3 length is 10 residues. Germline values: CDR1 SQVTM, CDR2 ANQGSEA. V was shortened by 6 bases and J by 10 bases, with 10 bases between the two germline ends. For the CDR3, the DNA is TGCAGCGTAGGGTGGGAGGAGCAGTTCTTC. It is translated as CSVGWEEQFF.